Below, one TCR beta chain is given with its context. The sample comes from a study of blood T cell repertoires in COVID-19. Overall study context: The study drew acute and convalescent COVID-19 samples from the United States, Italy and Spain. The cDNA or gDNA used as material had been derived from T cells, B-cell-depleted T cells, or PBMCs.

Authors' processing steps: Amplifying reference gene primers gave estimates of nucleated cell counts. Produced via immunoSEQ multiplex PCR; TCRdb's table is partial and in-frame only. That table is the source of V, J and clone size, and D and trimming were worked out from the DNA. The data show roughly 100,000 clones, with around 92% seen just once and around 5.8% held by the top ten. The CDR3 contains 15 residues. The J segment lost 5 bases and the V segment lost 6 bases, leaving 11 bases of the junction unmatched. Germline CDR1 and CDR2: SGHVS and FQNEAQ. V is TRBV7-8 and J is TRBJ2-7; TRBD1 matches at 9 bases. Sequencing input: peripheral blood. The sequence derives from a man aged 45 to 65 with active COVID-19. CDR3 in DNA: TGTGCCAGCAGTCGTCCGGGACAGGGAAAAAACGAGCAGTACTTC. Residues: CASSRPGQGKNEQYF.